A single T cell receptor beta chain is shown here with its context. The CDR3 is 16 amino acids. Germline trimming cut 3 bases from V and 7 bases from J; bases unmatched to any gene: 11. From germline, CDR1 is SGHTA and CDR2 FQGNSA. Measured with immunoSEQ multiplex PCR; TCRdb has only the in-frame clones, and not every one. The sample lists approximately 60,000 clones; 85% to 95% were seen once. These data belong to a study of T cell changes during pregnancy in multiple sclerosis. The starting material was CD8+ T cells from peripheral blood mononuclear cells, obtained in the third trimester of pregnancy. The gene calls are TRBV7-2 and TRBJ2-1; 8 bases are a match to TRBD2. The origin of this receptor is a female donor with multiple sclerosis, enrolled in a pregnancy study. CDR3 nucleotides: TGTGCCAGCAGCTTGGACCCCAGCGGGAGTTGGAATGAGCAGTTCTTC. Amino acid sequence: CASSLDPSGSWNEQFF.